These 20 T cell receptor beta chains originate from one sample sequenced in a study of post-analysis software for immune sequencing data. Study-level findings and limits: Compared with controls, patients had more of about 5 TRBV segments, including TRBV5-6, TRBV5-1 and TRBV20-1.

Which antigens these TCRs recognize remains unknown. Prepared libraries of TCR beta cDNA carried unique molecular identifiers. MiXCR, run by TCRdb on the PCR reads, gives a single entry per CDR3 protein. The sample holds 820,000 or so distinct CDR3 sequences, around 53% seen once. Sequencing used blood. The receptors shown here come from a girl between 5 and 17 years old with multiple sclerosis.

The chain is built from TRBV29-1 and TRBJ2-7, with TRBD1 matching 10 bases. Germline loops: CDR1 SQVTM, CDR2 ANQGSEA. The V gene end was trimmed by 6 bases and the J gene end by 0 bases; junction bases not matched to a gene: 8. The CDR3 consists of 15 residues. Here the CDR3 DNA reads TGCAGCGTCCGATCCGGGACAGGGGACTCCTACGAGCAGTACTTC. As protein: CSVRSGTGDSYEQYF.

CDR3 DNA: TGCGCCAGCAGCTTATCACAGCGGACCAGTGATGGATCTGGCTACACCTTC. Its protein product is CASSLSQRTSDGSGYTF. The chain uses TRBV5-1 and TRBJ1-2, with no clear D. The CDR3 covers 17 residues. CDR1 and CDR2 (germline): SGHRS, YFSETQ. V was trimmed by 2 bases and J by 7 bases, leaving 24 bases between them.

This clonotype was seen once. V is TRBV6-6 and J is TRBJ2-1; TRBD2 matches at 13 bases. Germline V CDR1 and CDR2: MNHNY, SVGAGI (reference sequence). The CDR3 contains 15 residues. V shed 6 bases and J 8 bases; nucleotides not matched to a gene: 7. The CDR3 sequence is CASRRRTSGSDEQFF. CDR3 DNA: TGTGCCAGCAGGCGTAGGACTAGCGGGAGTGATGAGCAGTTCTTC.

V and J are TRBV7-3 and TRBJ1-5; D not resolved. The germline gives CDR1 SGHTA, CDR2 FQGTGA. This CDR3 region has 9 residues. Between the trimmed V and J ends, which lost 5 bases and 15 bases, there was a span of 8 bases. The DNA for the CDR3 is TGTGCCAGCAGCAGCACCGGGCATTTT. It codes for CASSSTGHF.

The chain employs TRBV4-3 and TRBJ2-6; D not resolved. There are 16 residues in the CDR3. Germline CDR1 and CDR2: LGHNA and YSLEER. V shed 4 bases and J shed 2 bases, with 12 bases lying between them. The CDR3 loop is CASSPSVGTGANVLTF. As DNA, the CDR3 is TGCGCCAGCAGCCCAAGTGTAGGGACTGGGGCCAACGTCCTGACTTTC.

The chain recombines TRBV30 with TRBJ2-5, with 7 nucleotides matching TRBD1. CDR3 size: 15 residues. The V gene end was trimmed by 0 bases and the J gene end by 4 bases; junction bases not matched to a gene: 8. Per the germline V gene, CDR1 is GTSNPN and CDR2 is SVGIG (reference sequence). In nucleotides, the CDR3 is TGTGCCTGGAGTGTAATAGGGGGCAATGCAGAGACCCAGTACTTC. It specifies CAWSVIGGNAETQYF.

This clonotype showed up just once. This chain uses TRBV5-1 with TRBJ1-1; TRBD1 aligns across 11 bases. The CDR3 extends over 14 amino acids. Per germline, CDR1 SGHRS and CDR2 YFSETQ. With V trimmed by 4 bases and J by 6 bases, 5 bases remained unmatched. CDR3 residues: CASSPDRGRSEAFF. For the CDR3, the DNA is TGCGCCAGCAGCCCGGACAGGGGGCGTTCTGAAGCTTTCTTT.

The chain has TRBV29-1 and TRBJ1-5, with 11 bases that match TRBD1. V was pared by 2 bases and J by 7 bases, with 7 bases of the junction left unmatched. The CDR3 has 15 residues. From germline, CDR1 is SQVTM and CDR2 ANQGSEA. CDR3 protein: CSVEWTGGAGQPQHF. In DNA form, the CDR3 reads TGCAGCGTTGAATGGACAGGGGGCGCAGGCCAGCCCCAGCATTTT.

This sequence joins TRBV12-3 or TRBV12-4 and TRBJ2-7; D is perhaps TRBD1 or TRBD2 (5 bases each). The V and J ends lost 8 bases and 5 bases respectively, with 31 bases between them. The CDR3 covers 18 residues. The CDR3 DNA reads as TGTGCCAGCTTGCCGGGACGGGTGCTAGTTTGGGGATCCCACGAGCAGTACTTC. It translates to CASLPGRVLVWGSHEQYF.

A few counts support this clonotype. V and J are TRBV28 and TRBJ2-3; TRBD2 is a possible D gene (6 bases). The ends were cut back, 2 bases at V and 3 bases at J, with 12 bases in the middle. CDR1 and CDR2 from the germline V gene are MDHEN and SYDVKM. The CDR3 length is 15 residues. CDR3 sequence (DNA): TGTGCCAGCAGTTTAGGTGGACGGGGGACAGATACGCAGTATTTT. Its translation: CASSLGGRGTDTQYF.

This chain links TRBV10-3 with TRBJ2-3; the match to TRBD2 covers 11 bases. Germline CDR1 ENHRY, CDR2 SYGVKD. Trimming removed 11 bases from V and 4 bases from J; junction bases left unmatched: 5. The CDR3 totals 13 residues. The CDR3: CAATSGSSDTQYF. As DNA, the CDR3 is TGTGCCGCCACTAGCGGGAGTTCAGATACGCAGTATTTT.

The rearrangement uses TRBV6-5 and TRBJ2-5, with no clear D. The V end lost 5 bases, the J end lost 12 bases, and 16 bases lay between the germline ends. This CDR3 is 12 amino acids long. From germline, CDR1 is MNHEY and CDR2 SVGAGI. CDR3 nucleotides: TGTGCCAGCAGTCCCGTCGGCTTAGTGGAGTACTTC. It yields the protein CASSPVGLVEYF.

The chain carries TRBV20-1 and TRBJ2-5, with D unresolved. Germline values: CDR1 DFQATT, CDR2 SNEGSKA (reference sequence). V was trimmed by 2 bases and J by 2 bases, leaving 12 bases between them. The CDR3 runs to 14 residues. CDR3 sequence reads: CSARSSALQETQYF. The CDR3 DNA follows: TGCAGTGCTAGAAGCAGTGCCCTACAAGAGACCCAGTACTTC.

V usage is TRBV6-5 and J usage is TRBJ2-5; TRBD2 matches at 11 bases. This CDR3 spans 15 amino acids. Germline-derived CDR1 and CDR2 are MNHEY and SVGAGI. V shed 4 bases and J 3 bases; nucleotides not matched to a gene: 4. The CDR3 loop is CASSSMTSGKETQYF. The CDR3 DNA reads as TGTGCCAGCAGTTCGATGACTAGCGGGAAAGAGACCCAGTACTTC.

The chain links TRBV5-1 to TRBJ1-1; D is possibly TRBD1 (5 bases). The V gene lost 2 bases and the J gene lost 4 bases, with 12 bases spanning the gap. Germline V gives CDR1 SGHRS, CDR2 YFSETQ. CDR3 length equals 14 residues. The CDR3 sequence: CASSFEGAGTEAFF. For the CDR3, the DNA is TGCGCCAGCAGCTTTGAAGGGGCTGGCACTGAAGCTTTCTTT.

The V call is TRBV12-3 or TRBV12-4, the J call TRBJ2-5; 8 bases fit TRBD1. The trim removed 5 bases at V and 4 bases at J, leaving 6 bases unmatched. The length of the CDR3 is 14 residues. The CDR3 spells CASSVQGARETQYF. The CDR3 coding sequence is TGTGCCAGCAGTGTCCAGGGGGCTCGAGAGACCCAGTACTTC.

V is TRBV6-1 and J is TRBJ2-1; 11 bases are shared with TRBD1. The CDR3 extends over 15 amino acids. Per germline, CDR1 MNHNS and CDR2 SASEGT. V lost 6 bases, J lost 9 bases, and 10 bases stayed unmatched. The CDR3 coding sequence is TGTGCCAGCAGCCCTGGGACAGGGGGTACGGGTGAGCAGTTCTTC. It translates to CASSPGTGGTGEQFF.

V and J are TRBV10-2 and TRBJ2-3; 8 bases match TRBD2. V dropped 8 bases and J dropped 1; count of bases not matched to a gene: 5. The CDR3 extends over 14 amino acids. Germline V gene sequence: CDR1 WSHSY, CDR2 SAAADI. DNA of the CDR3: TGCGCCAGCCTCAAGACTAGCGGCACAGATACGCAGTATTTT. It encodes CASLKTSGTDTQYF.

The V gene is TRBV20-1, the J gene TRBJ1-1; the D is unclear. Per germline, CDR1 DFQATT and CDR2 SNEGSKA (reference sequence). V lost 2 bases and J 3 bases, leaving 13 bases between the germline ends. The CDR3 totals 14 residues. CDR3 sequence: CSARMLGMDTEAFF. The DNA for the CDR3 is TGCAGTGCTAGAATGCTGGGTATGGACACTGAAGCTTTCTTT.

J is TRBJ2-3 and V is TRBV28, with TRBD2 matching 7 bases. Germline-derived CDR1 and CDR2 are MDHEN and SYDVKM. This CDR3 spans 13 amino acids. V was clipped by 6 bases and J by 2 bases; unmatched bases: 2. CDR3: CASRLALTDTQYF. CDR3 bases: TGTGCCAGCAGACTAGCGCTCACAGATACGCAGTATTTT.